This T cell receptor (beta chain) comes out of a study of shared clonotypes between healthy human individuals. Study as a whole: Each donor had three CD4 naive, three CD4 memory, two CD8 naive and one CD8 memory plate.

Germline CDR1 reads MNHEY; CDR2 reads SMNVEV (reference sequence). CDR3 length equals 15 residues. V was clipped by 2 bases and J by 2 bases, with 10 bases between them. Study observations and caveats: Large sequencing depth failed to make sorted-subset sequencing complete, rarefaction showed.

A split of CD4+ cells into CD45RA+ naive and CD45RA-negative memory subsets was performed. The test was conducted at deep level. The repertoire was sequenced with immunoSEQ multiplex PCR; TCRdb's copy has only in-frame clones and lacks some. The sample holds millions of clones; more than 85% are singletons and the top ten take under 0.45%. Comment on this clone: What it recognizes is unknown.

The source is a man younger than 35 in good health. Some clones in this sample may be carry-over from other donors' samples. This chain connects TRBV27 to TRBJ1-3; D remains unclear. Sequencing was performed on naive CD4+ T cells from PBMCs. Subset given: CD45RA+ positively selected. The CDR3 region is CASSLDRRAGNTIYF. The DNA of the CDR3 is TGTGCCAGCAGTTTAGATAGGCGGGCTGGAAACACCATATATTTT.